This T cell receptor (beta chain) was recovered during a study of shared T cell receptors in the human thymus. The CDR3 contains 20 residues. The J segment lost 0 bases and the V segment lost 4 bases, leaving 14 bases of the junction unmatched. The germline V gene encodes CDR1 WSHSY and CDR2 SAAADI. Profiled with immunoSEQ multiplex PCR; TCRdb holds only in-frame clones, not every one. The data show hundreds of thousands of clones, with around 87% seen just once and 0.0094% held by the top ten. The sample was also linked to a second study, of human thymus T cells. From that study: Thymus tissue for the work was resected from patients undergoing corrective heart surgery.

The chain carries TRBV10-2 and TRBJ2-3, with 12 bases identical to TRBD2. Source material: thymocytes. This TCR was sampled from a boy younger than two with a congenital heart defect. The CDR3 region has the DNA TGCGCCAGCAGTGCACCGACTAGCGGGAGAATCTGGGATAGCACAGATACGCAGTATTTT. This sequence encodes CASSAPTSGRIWDSTDTQYF.